This T cell receptor beta chain was observed in a study of OX40 agonist ivuxolimab in advanced cancers. V dropped 5 bases and J dropped 2; count of bases not matched to a gene: 8. The CDR3 sequence is 15 residues long. Germline assignment: CDR1 MNHEY and CDR2 SVGAGI. Sequenced by immunoSEQ multiplex PCR; TCRdb stores in-frame clones only, minus some. There are 50,000 to 75,000 clones in the sample; roughly nine tenths occur only once, and approximately 0.8% lies in the top ten. The chain recombines TRBV6-5 with TRBJ1-2; TRBD1 matches 7 bases. This TCR came from an adult with an advanced solid tumor such as melanoma, head and neck, liver or kidney cancer. Source: CD4+ or CD8+ T cells sorted from blood, taken in a trial of the OX40 agonist ivuxolimab. The CDR3 sequence is CASSPQGPPNYGYTF. The DNA of the CDR3 is TGTGCCAGCAGTCCACAGGGGCCCCCGAACTATGGCTACACCTTC.